The next 10 T cell receptor beta chains were all read from a single sample in a study of metastatic and nonmetastatic thyroid tumors. Each patient came to thyroid surgery without any prior treatment (of any kind). TCRdb re-clonotyped the PCR reads via MiXCR. The profile shows some 26,000 clones, 20% to 25% of them singletons. The sequenced sample consisted of adjacent normal tissue. These receptors were collected from a female donor with papillary thyroid cancer or a benign thyroid nodule (not recorded which). Some clones in this sample may be carry-over from other donors' samples.

CDR3 residues: CASSTGQGNEQFF. In DNA form, the CDR3 reads TGTGCCAGCAGCACGGGACAGGGCAATGAGCAGTTCTTC. This chain connects TRBV5-4 to TRBJ2-1, with 9 nucleotides matching TRBD1. Germline trimming cut 4 bases from V and 6 bases from J; bases unmatched to any gene: 2. Germline CDR1 and CDR2: SGHNT and YYREEE (reference sequence). The CDR3 covers 13 residues. The whole variable domain, remainder taken from reference TRBV5-4 and TRBJ2-1, is ETGVTQSPTHLIKTRGQQVTLRCSSQSGHNTVSWYQQALGQGPQFIFQYYREEENGRGNFPPRFSGLQFPNYSSELNVNALELDDSALYLCASSTGQGNEQFFGPGTRLTVL.

This clone was found a few times. This chain connects TRBV27 to TRBJ1-1; TRBD1 aligns across 8 bases. Germline assignment: CDR1 MNHEY and CDR2 SMNVEV (reference sequence). The CDR3 extends over 14 amino acids. J gave up 4 bases and V 5 bases, and 6 bases lay outside the gene matches. The CDR3 reads CASSVTGGFTEAFF. CDR3 DNA: TGTGCCAGCAGTGTCACAGGGGGATTCACTGAAGCTTTCTTT.

The chain has TRBV4-1 and TRBJ1-3; D call uncertain. Germline lookup yields CDR1 MGHRA and CDR2 YSYEKL. The CDR3 runs to 18 residues. V was pared by 0 bases and J by 4 bases, with 19 bases between. CDR3 in amino acids: CASSQDGSRFRLGNTIYF. The CDR3 DNA follows: TGCGCCAGCAGCCAAGATGGGTCGAGGTTTCGGCTAGGAAACACCATATATTTT.

Notes on this clone: The junction departs from germline at one end; a sequencing error may be responsible. V usage is TRBV6-1 and J usage is TRBJ2-5; 7 bases fit TRBD2. Germline assignment: CDR1 MNHNS and CDR2 SASEGT. This CDR3 has 14 residues. The CDR3 DNA sequence: TGTGTCAGCAGCGAAAGGCATGGGAGGGAGACCCATTACTTC. Its translation is CVSSERHGRETHYF.

This clone has at least ten counts. The chain couples TRBV7-9 to TRBJ2-1, with D unclear. The V gene's germline CDR1 is SEHNR and CDR2 FQNEAQ (reference sequence). CDR3 size: 12 residues. Trimming shortened V by 5 bases and J by 15 bases, and 17 bases separated the two germline ends. The chain's CDR3 is CASSPEQLRRFF. The CDR3 coding sequence is TGTGCCAGCAGCCCCGAGCAACTCAGGCGGTTCTTC.

Concerning this clone itself: A read error may account for a junction end that differs from germline. The chain recombines TRBV9 with TRBJ2-3; tentatively, D is TRBD1 or TRBD2 (5 bases each). Germline V gene data show CDR1 as SGDLS and CDR2 as YYNGEE. The CDR3 is 16 amino acids. For the CDR3, the DNA is TGTGCCAGCAGCGTAGCCGTGGGGGAGAGCATAGATACGCAGTATTTT. Amino acid sequence: CASSVAVGESIDTQYF.

This clone was recorded at least ten times. The J gene is TRBJ2-3, the V gene TRBV30, with 13 nucleotides matching TRBD2. This CDR3 comprises 15 residues. The trim removed 4 bases at V and 4 bases at J, leaving 5 bases unmatched. The V gene's germline CDR1 is GTSNPN and CDR2 SVGIG (reference sequence). Here the CDR3 DNA reads TGTGCCTGGAAACTAGCGGGAGGGGCCGCAGATACGCAGTATTTT. Translated: CAWKLAGGAADTQYF.

This clone was found a few times. V is TRBV6-5 and J is TRBJ2-1, with 7 bases matching TRBD2. The germline gives CDR1 MNHEY, CDR2 SVGAGI. The CDR3 is made up of 16 amino acids. J gave up 8 bases and V 3 bases, and 13 bases lay outside the gene matches. Here the CDR3 reads CASSYGGVLGSYEQFF. The CDR3, as DNA: TGTGCCAGCAGTTATGGGGGGGTCCTGGGGTCTTATGAGCAGTTCTTC.

This sequence joins TRBV10-3 and TRBJ2-7; 7 bases are shared with TRBD1. Germline trimming cut 10 bases from V and 3 bases from J; bases unmatched to any gene: 15. Germline V gene data show CDR1 as ENHRY and CDR2 as SYGVKD. CDR3 length: 15 residues. CDR3 in amino acids: CATSADIQGDYEQYF. The DNA of the CDR3 is TGTGCCACCTCAGCGGATATTCAGGGGGACTACGAGCAGTACTTC.

This clone is deemed medium-sized. This chain links TRBV10-1 with TRBJ2-7; no definite D call. CDR3 length: 13 residues. V was trimmed by 3 bases and J by 5 bases, leaving 11 bases between them. Germline assignment: CDR1 WNHNN and CDR2 SYGVQD (reference sequence). The CDR3 DNA sequence: TGCGCCAGCAGTGATAGGACCAAGGACGAGCAGTACTTC. It translates to CASSDRTKDEQYF.